The following is a T cell receptor beta chain sequence with its context. These data belong to a study of blood T cell repertoires in COVID-19. The wider study: Acute and convalescent COVID-19 samples came from the United States, Italy and Spain. T cells, B-cell-depleted T cells, or PBMCs provided the cDNA or gDNA that served as material.

Authors' data handling: Reference gene primers were amplified, and this amplification served to estimate nucleated cell counts. Clones were sequenced by immunoSEQ multiplex PCR, and TCRdb holds only the in-frame ones, with some missing. The V and J calls and clone size were taken over from that table, and D and trimming were inferred from the DNA. The sample yields some 390,000 clones, about 90% seen once. J gave up 0 bases and V 3 bases, and 5 bases lay outside the gene matches. This CDR3 region has 18 residues. The germline CDR1 and CDR2 sequences are KGHSH and LQKENI. Seattle enrolled patients during active infection and tracked them longitudinally.

The source of this sequence is a woman aged 60-75 years with COVID-19, enrolled during active disease. Sample: peripheral blood. The chain couples TRBV18 to TRBJ2-2; 12 nucleotides line up with TRBD2. CDR3 in DNA: TGTGCCAGCTCACCCCGAACTAGCGGGGGGTCGAACACCGGGGAGCTGTTTTTT. Its translation is CASSPRTSGGSNTGELFF.